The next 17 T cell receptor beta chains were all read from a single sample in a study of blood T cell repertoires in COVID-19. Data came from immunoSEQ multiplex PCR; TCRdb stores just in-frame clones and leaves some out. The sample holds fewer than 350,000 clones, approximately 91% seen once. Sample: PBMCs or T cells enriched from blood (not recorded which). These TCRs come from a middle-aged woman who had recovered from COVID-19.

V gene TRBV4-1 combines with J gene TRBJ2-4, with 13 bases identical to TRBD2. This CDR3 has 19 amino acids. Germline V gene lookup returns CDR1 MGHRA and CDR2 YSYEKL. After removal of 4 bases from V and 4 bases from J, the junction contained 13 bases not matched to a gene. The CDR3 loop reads CASSPLLLGLAGEKNIQYF. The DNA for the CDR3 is TGCGCCAGCAGCCCCCTACTCCTTGGACTAGCGGGAGAAAAAAACATTCAGTACTTC.

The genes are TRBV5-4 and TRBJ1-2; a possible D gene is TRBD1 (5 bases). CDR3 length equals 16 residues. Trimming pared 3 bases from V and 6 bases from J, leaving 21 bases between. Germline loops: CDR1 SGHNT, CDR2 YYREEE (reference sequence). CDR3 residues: CASSSRSGGVGDGYTF. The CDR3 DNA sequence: TGTGCCAGCAGCTCTCGTTCGGGAGGGGTGGGCGATGGCTACACCTTC.

The CDR3 DNA is TGTGCCAGCAGTGAATTCGGGGGAAACATTCAGTACTTC. Its protein is CASSEFGGNIQYF. The chain combines TRBV25-1 with TRBJ2-4; tentative D call: TRBD2 (6 bases). V was pared by 1 base and J by 6 bases, with 7 bases between. The CDR3 contains 13 residues. CDR1 MGHDK and CDR2 SYGVNS come from the germline V gene.

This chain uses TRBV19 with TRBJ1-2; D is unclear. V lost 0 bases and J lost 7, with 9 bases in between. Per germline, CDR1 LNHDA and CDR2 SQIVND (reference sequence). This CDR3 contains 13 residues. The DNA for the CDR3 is TGTGCCAGTAGTATAGACAGGCCCTCTGGCTACACCTTC. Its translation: CASSIDRPSGYTF.

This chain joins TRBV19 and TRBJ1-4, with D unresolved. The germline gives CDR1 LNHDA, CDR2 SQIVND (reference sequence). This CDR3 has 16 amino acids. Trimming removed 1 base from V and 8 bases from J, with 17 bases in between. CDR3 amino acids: CASSIGSRGSVEKLFF. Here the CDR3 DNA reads TGTGCCAGTAGTATAGGTTCGAGAGGGAGTGTGGAAAAACTGTTTTTT.

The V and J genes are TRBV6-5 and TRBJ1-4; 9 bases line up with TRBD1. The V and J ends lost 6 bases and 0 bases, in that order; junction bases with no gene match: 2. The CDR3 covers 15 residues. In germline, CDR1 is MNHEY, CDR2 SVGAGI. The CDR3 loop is CASRGQGATNEKLFF. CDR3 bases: TGTGCCAGCAGGGGACAGGGCGCAACTAATGAAAAACTGTTTTTT.

In DNA, the CDR3 is TGTGCCAGCAGTTATAGTCCAAATGGCTACGAGCAGTACTTC. It yields the protein CASSYSPNGYEQYF. The V and J genes are TRBV6-5 and TRBJ2-7, with D unclear. Germline loops: CDR1 MNHEY, CDR2 SVGAGI. The ends were cut back, 3 bases at V and 3 bases at J, with 12 bases in the middle. The CDR3 contains 14 residues.

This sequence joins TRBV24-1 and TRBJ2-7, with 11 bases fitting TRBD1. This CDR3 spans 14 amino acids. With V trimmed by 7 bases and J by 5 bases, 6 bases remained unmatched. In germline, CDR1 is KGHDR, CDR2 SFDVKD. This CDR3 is CATSRTGGFDEQYF. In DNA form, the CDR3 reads TGTGCCACCAGCAGGACAGGGGGCTTCGACGAGCAGTACTTC.

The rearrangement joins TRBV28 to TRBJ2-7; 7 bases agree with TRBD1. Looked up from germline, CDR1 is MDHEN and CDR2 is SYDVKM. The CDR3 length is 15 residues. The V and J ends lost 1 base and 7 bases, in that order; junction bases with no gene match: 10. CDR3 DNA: TGTGCCAGCAGTTTATTCTATACAGGGGCAGGAGAGCAGTACTTC. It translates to CASSLFYTGAGEQYF.

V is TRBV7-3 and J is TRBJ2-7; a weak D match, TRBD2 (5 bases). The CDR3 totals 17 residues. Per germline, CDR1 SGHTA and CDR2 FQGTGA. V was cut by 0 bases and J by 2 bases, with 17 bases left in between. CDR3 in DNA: TGTGCCAGCAGCTTAACCGGAGGTTTTAGCGATCCCTACGAGCAGTACTTC. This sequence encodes CASSLTGGFSDPYEQYF.

The CDR3 nucleotides read TGTGCCAGCAGCTTAGCCGGACTAGGCCCCCAGACCCAGTACTTC. Its translation is CASSLAGLGPQTQYF. The gene calls are TRBV7-9 and TRBJ2-5, with 7 bases fitting TRBD2. This CDR3 has 15 residues. The V gene end was trimmed by 0 bases and the J gene end by 6 bases; junction bases not matched to a gene: 7. Looked up from germline, CDR1 is SEHNR and CDR2 is FQNEAQ (reference sequence).

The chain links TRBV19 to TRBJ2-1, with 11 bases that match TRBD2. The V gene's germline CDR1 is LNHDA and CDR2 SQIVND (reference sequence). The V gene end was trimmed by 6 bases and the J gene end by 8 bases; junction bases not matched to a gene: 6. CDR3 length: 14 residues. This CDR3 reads CASSGSGRADEQFF. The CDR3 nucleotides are TGTGCCAGTAGCGGTAGCGGGAGGGCGGATGAGCAGTTCTTC.

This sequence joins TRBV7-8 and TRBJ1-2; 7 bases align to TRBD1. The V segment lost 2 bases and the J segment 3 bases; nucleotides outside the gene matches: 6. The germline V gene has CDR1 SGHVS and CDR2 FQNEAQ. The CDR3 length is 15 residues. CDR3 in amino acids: CASSLRGTGDYGYTF. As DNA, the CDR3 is TGTGCCAGCAGCTTACGGGGTACAGGGGACTATGGCTACACCTTC.

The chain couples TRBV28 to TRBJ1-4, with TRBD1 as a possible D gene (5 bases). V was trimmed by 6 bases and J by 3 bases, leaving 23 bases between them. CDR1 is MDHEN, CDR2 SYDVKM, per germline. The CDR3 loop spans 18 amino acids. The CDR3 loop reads CASSPSHRPPWSNEKLFF. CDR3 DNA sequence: TGTGCCAGCAGCCCCTCTCACAGGCCCCCCTGGTCTAATGAAAAACTGTTTTTT.

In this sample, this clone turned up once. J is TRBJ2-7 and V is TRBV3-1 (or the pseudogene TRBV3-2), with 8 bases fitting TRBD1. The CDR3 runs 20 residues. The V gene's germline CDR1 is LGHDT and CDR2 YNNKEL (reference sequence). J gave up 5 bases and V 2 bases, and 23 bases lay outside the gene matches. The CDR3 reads CASSQPSKRQGLSTGDEQYF. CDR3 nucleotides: TGTGCCAGCAGCCAACCTTCAAAGAGACAGGGGCTCTCTACAGGGGACGAGCAGTACTTC.

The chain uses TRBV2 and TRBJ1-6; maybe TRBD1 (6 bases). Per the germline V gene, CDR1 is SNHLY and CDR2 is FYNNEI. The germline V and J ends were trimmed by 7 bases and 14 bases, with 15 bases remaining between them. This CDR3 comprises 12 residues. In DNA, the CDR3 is TGTGCCAGCACGGAGGGGGGGGAAACCCTCCACTTT. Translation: CASTEGGETLHF.

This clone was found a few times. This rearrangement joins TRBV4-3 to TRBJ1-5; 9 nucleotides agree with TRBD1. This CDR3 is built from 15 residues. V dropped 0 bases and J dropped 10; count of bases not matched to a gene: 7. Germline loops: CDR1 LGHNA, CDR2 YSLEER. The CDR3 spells CASSQEASGQGPQHF. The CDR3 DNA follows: TGCGCCAGCAGCCAAGAGGCTTCGGGACAGGGTCCCCAGCATTTT.